A single TCR beta chain is shown here with its context. This sample is part of a study of shared T cell receptors in the human thymus. This CDR3 has 16 residues. Per the germline V gene, CDR1 is LGHNA and CDR2 is YSLEER. V shed 0 bases and J 5 bases; nucleotides not matched to a gene: 6. Here immunoSEQ multiplex PCR was the method, and the copy in TCRdb shows in-frame clones only, minus some. The data hold about 710,000 clones, with about 90% observed a single time. The data also belong to a second study, concerning human thymus T cells.

V is TRBV4-3 and J is TRBJ2-2; 7 bases fit TRBD2. The sequencing sample was made of thymocytes. The receptor was derived from a boy younger than two with a congenital heart defect. This CDR3 is CASSQELGGRTGELFF. The CDR3 nucleotides are TGCGCCAGCAGCCAAGAGTTGGGAGGGAGGACCGGGGAGCTGTTTTTT.